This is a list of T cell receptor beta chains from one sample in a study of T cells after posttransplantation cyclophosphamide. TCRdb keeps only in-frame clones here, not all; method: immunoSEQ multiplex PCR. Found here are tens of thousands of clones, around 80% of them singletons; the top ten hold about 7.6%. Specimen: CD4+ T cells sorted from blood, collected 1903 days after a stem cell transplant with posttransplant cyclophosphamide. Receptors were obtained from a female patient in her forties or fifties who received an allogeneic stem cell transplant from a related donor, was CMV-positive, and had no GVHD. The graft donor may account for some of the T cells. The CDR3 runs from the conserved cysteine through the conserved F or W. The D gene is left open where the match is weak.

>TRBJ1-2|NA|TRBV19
TGTGCCAGTAGTGAACAGGGTGGAGGCTATGGCTACACCTTC
CASSEQGGGYGYTF
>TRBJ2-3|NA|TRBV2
TGTGCCAGCAGTATCTTTAGCACAGATACGCAGTATTTT
CASSIFSTDTQYF
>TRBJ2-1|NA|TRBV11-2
TGTGCCAGCAGCTTAATTAGGGGGGGTTTCCCCCACAATGAGCAGTTCTTC
CASSLIRGGFPHNEQFF
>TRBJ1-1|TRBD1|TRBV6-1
TGTGCCAGCAGTGAAATGAAGGGGGCCATGGGTGAAGCTTTCTTT
CASSEMKGAMGEAFF
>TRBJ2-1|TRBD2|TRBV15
TGTGCCACCAGAGACGGACTAGCGGGGGGGAATGAGCAGTTCTTC
CATRDGLAGGNEQFF
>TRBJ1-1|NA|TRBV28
TGTGCCAGCAGTTTAGGAGGAGTGAACACTGAAGCTTTCTTT
CASSLGGVNTEAFF
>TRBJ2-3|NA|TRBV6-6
TGTGCCAGCAGTTACTCGCGGGGAATCACAGATACGCAGTATTTT
CASSYSRGITDTQYF
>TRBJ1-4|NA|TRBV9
TGTGCCAGCAGCGCTGGGGGGTGGACTAATGAAAAACTGTTTTTT
CASSAGGWTNEKLFF
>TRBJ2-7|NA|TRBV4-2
TGTGCCAGCAGCCAAGATTTGTCAAGGACAGAGTACGAGCAGTACTTC
CASSQDLSRTEYEQYF
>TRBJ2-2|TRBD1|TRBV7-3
TGTGCCAGCAGCTTAACGGCAGGGGGCCCTGTCGGGGAGCTGTTTTTT
CASSLTAGGPVGELFF